This T cell receptor (beta chain) comes out of a study of blood T cell repertoires in COVID-19. Clones were sequenced by immunoSEQ multiplex PCR, and TCRdb holds only the in-frame ones, with some missing. The profile covers 350,000 or so clones, with almost 90% appearing a single time and about 0.94% taken by the ten largest. V was pared by 5 bases and J by 1 base, with 6 bases of the junction left unmatched. Germline CDR1 is SGHRS and CDR2 is YFSETQ. CDR3 length: 15 residues. The V and J genes are TRBV5-1 and TRBJ1-1, with TRBD1 matching over 9 bases. This TCR came from a woman aged 25-40 years who had been exposed to COVID-19. Sequenced sample: PBMCs or T cells enriched from blood (not recorded which). The CDR3 DNA reads as TGCGCCAGCAGTGGACAGGGGAGGGGGAACACTGAAGCTTTCTTT. This translates into CASSGQGRGNTEAFF.